Following are 23 T cell receptor beta chains from one sample sequenced in a study of control samples from healthy donors and cancer patients. The protocol was immunoSEQ multiplex PCR, while the TCRdb copy is restricted to in-frame clones and leaves out a portion. The sample lists roughly 120,000 clones, about nine tenths occurring once. The specimen was blood. Receptors were obtained from a human donor in good health. The donor label of this sample is uncertain.

The gene calls are TRBV7-6 and TRBJ1-3; D ambiguous. Germline V gene sequence: CDR1 SGHVS, CDR2 FNYEAQ. The CDR3 totals 15 residues. Trimming cost V 5 bases and J 0 bases, with 11 bases left between them. The CDR3 sequence: CASSTHDNSGNTIYF. Here the CDR3 DNA reads TGTGCCAGCAGCACCCATGATAACTCTGGAAACACCATATATTTT.

The rearrangement links TRBV2 to TRBJ1-5; D gene uncertain. Germline-derived CDR1 and CDR2 are SNHLY and FYNNEI. V dropped 3 bases and J dropped 7 bases, with 10 bases sitting between them. This CDR3 contains 13 residues. The CDR3 reads CASSEGGTQPQHF. The CDR3 DNA sequence: TGTGCCAGCAGTGAGGGAGGAACCCAGCCCCAGCATTTT.

The CDR3 protein is CASSLAFGGVIGYEQYF. CDR3 nucleotide sequence: TGTGCCAGCAGCTTGGCCTTTGGAGGGGTCATCGGCTACGAGCAGTACTTC. The genes are TRBV5-5 and TRBJ2-7, with a tentative D call TRBD2 (6 bases). Trimming removed 0 bases from V and 3 bases from J, with 19 bases in between. The CDR3 consists of 17 residues. Looked up from germline, CDR1 is SGHKS and CDR2 is YYEKEE (reference sequence).

This clone was picked up one time. The chain employs TRBV5-1 and TRBJ2-6, with D possibly TRBD1 on 5 matching bases. This CDR3 comprises 16 residues. V was pared by 0 bases and J by 4 bases, with 11 bases between. Germline CDR1 is SGHRS and CDR2 is YFSETQ. The CDR3 sequence is CASSLGGADGANVLTF. DNA for the CDR3: TGCGCCAGCAGCTTGGGGGGCGCGGACGGGGCCAACGTCCTGACTTTC.

The chain employs TRBV18 and TRBJ1-6; no clear D. Trimming took off 2 bases at V and 9 bases at J, with 8 bases between the two ends. The CDR3 length is 13 residues. CDR1 and CDR2 (germline): KGHSH, LQKENI. The CDR3 coding sequence is TGTGCCAGCTCACCAGACAAAAGTTCACCCCTCCACTTT. Its translation: CASSPDKSSPLHF.

A few counts support this clone. The chain uses TRBV12-5 and TRBJ2-7, with a possible D match to TRBD2 (6 bases). Trimming left V 0 bases short and J 3 bases short, with 15 bases between. This CDR3 is built from 16 residues. Looked up from germline, CDR1 is LGHNT and CDR2 is FRNRAP. CDR3 DNA: TGTGCTAGTGGTTTGGTCATTTGGCGGGGCGGCTACGAGCAGTACTTC. Encoded protein: CASGLVIWRGGYEQYF.

This clone was counted many times. The chain links TRBV6-5 to TRBJ1-5, with TRBD1 identical over 9 bases. CDR1 and CDR2 (germline): MNHEY, SVGAGI. With V trimmed by 6 bases and J by 6 bases, 6 bases remained unmatched. The CDR3 spans 14 residues. Written as DNA, the CDR3 is TGTGCCAGCAGCCCCGGGACAGGGAGTCAGCCCCAGCATTTT. Its protein product is CASSPGTGSQPQHF.

The chain uses TRBV12-3 or TRBV12-4 and TRBJ1-2, with TRBD1 matching 7 bases. The CDR3 sequence is 11 residues long. V was clipped by 7 bases and J by 8 bases; unmatched bases: 4. CDR3 coding DNA: TGTGCCAGCAAACAGGGGCCCGGCTACACCTTC. Its translation is CASKQGPGYTF.

This chain uses TRBV28 with TRBJ2-3; weak D call: TRBD2 (6 bases). Trimming cost V 4 bases and J 1 base, with 12 bases left between them. This CDR3 contains 15 residues. Germline V gives CDR1 MDHEN, CDR2 SYDVKM. The CDR3 sequence is CASSSTQRGTDTQYF. CDR3 bases: TGTGCCAGCAGTTCGACTCAGCGGGGCACAGATACGCAGTATTTT. Complete variable domain (other parts from reference TRBV28 and TRBJ2-3): DVKVTQSSRYLVKRTGEKVFLECVQDMDHENMFWYRQDPGLGLRLIYFSYDVKMKEKGDIPEGYSVSREKKERFSLILESASTNQTSMYLCASSSTQRGTDTQYFGPGTRLTVL.

V and J are TRBV18 and TRBJ1-3, with unresolved D. Trimming took off 1 base at V and 0 bases at J, with 10 bases between the two ends. This CDR3 has 16 residues. CDR1 and CDR2 from the germline V gene are KGHSH and LQKENI. CDR3 residues: CASSPQTPSSGNTIYF. The CDR3 DNA reads as TGTGCCAGCTCACCACAGACTCCTTCCTCTGGAAACACCATATATTTT.

The chain has TRBV5-4 and TRBJ2-5; 9 bases align to TRBD2. Germline CDR1 and CDR2: SGHNT and YYREEE (reference sequence). V lost 1 base, J lost 0 bases, and 4 bases stayed unmatched. This CDR3 is 16 amino acids long. The CDR3 loop is CASSLPTSGYQETQYF. CDR3 DNA: TGTGCCAGCAGCTTGCCAACTAGCGGGTACCAAGAGACCCAGTACTTC.

This clone was found many times. V and J are TRBV6-2 or TRBV6-3 and TRBJ2-1; D remains ambiguous. Per germline, CDR1 MNHEY and CDR2 SVGEGT. With 6 bases removed from V and 5 bases from J, the gap between germline ends came to 17 bases. The CDR3 extends over 15 amino acids. The CDR3 bases are TGTGCCAGCAGCGGAACGCCGGATCGTAACAATGAGCAGTTCTTC. Amino acids: CASSGTPDRNNEQFF.

The rearrangement joins TRBV27 to TRBJ2-3, with D perhaps given as TRBD1 or TRBD2 (6 bases each). The germline V gene has CDR1 MNHEY and CDR2 SMNVEV (reference sequence). V shed 5 bases and J shed 5 bases, with 14 bases lying between them. The length of the CDR3 is 14 residues. The CDR3 is CASSPEGGRDTQYF. As DNA, the CDR3 is TGTGCCAGCAGTCCCGAGGGGGGCCGAGATACGCAGTATTTT.

The chain combines TRBV5-6 with TRBJ1-2; D is uncertain. CDR1 is SGHDT, CDR2 YYEEEE, per germline. The CDR3 length is 12 residues. V shed 0 bases and J shed 4 bases, with 4 bases lying between them. CDR3 loop: CASSLVPYGYTF. CDR3 nucleotides: TGTGCCAGCAGCTTGGTCCCCTATGGCTACACCTTC.

This clone was picked up one time. The genes are TRBV19 and TRBJ2-7, with unresolved D. V lost 7 bases to trimming and J lost 3 bases, with 16 bases between them. Germline V gene data show CDR1 as LNHDA and CDR2 as SQIVND (reference sequence). The CDR3 has 14 amino acids. In nucleotides, the CDR3 is TGTGCCAGTACTCTAAGGGAAGGCGTCTACGAGCAGTACTTC. Amino acids: CASTLREGVYEQYF.

The V and J genes are TRBV4-1 and TRBJ2-3, with no clear D. CDR3 length: 14 amino acids. CDR1 and CDR2 from the germline V gene are MGHRA and YSYEKL. V was clipped by 0 bases and J by 3 bases, with 7 bases between them. The CDR3 nucleotides are TGCGCCAGCAGCCAAGAGGGCGTAACAGATACGCAGTATTTT. Translated, it gives CASSQEGVTDTQYF.

The rearrangement uses TRBV7-9 and TRBJ1-1; D not resolved. The CDR3 is 13 amino acids. Per the germline V gene, CDR1 is SEHNR and CDR2 is FQNEAQ (reference sequence). V was trimmed by 5 bases and J by 2 bases, leaving 9 bases between them. CDR3 DNA sequence: TGTGCCAGCAGCCCCGGATTTAACACTGAAGCTTTCTTT. This encodes CASSPGFNTEAFF.

V is TRBV6-6 and J is TRBJ1-1; D is ambiguous. Trimming took off 5 bases at V and 6 bases at J, with 10 bases between the two ends. The CDR3 is made up of 12 amino acids. Per the germline V gene, CDR1 is MNHNY and CDR2 is SVGAGI (reference sequence). CDR3 DNA sequence: TGTGCCAGCAGTCCTCAGGAGTCTGAAGCTTTCTTT. Amino acids: CASSPQESEAFF.

The rearrangement uses TRBV19 and TRBJ2-1, with 11 bases matching TRBD2. The V segment lost 5 bases and the J segment 8 bases; nucleotides outside the gene matches: 5. The V gene's germline CDR1 is LNHDA and CDR2 SQIVND (reference sequence). This CDR3 region has 14 residues. CDR3 amino acids: CASSSSSGGYEQFF. CDR3 in DNA: TGTGCCAGTAGTTCGTCTAGCGGGGGGTATGAGCAGTTCTTC.

V usage is TRBV3-1 (or the pseudogene TRBV3-2) and J usage is TRBJ1-2, with D possibly TRBD1 on 5 matching bases. Germline CDR1 is LGHDT and CDR2 is YNNKEL (reference sequence). There are 16 residues in the CDR3. V lost 2 bases, J lost 4 bases, and 17 bases lay in between. The DNA for the CDR3 is TGTGCCAGCAGCCAATACAGGCTGGGGTCCGGCTATGGCTACACCTTC. It specifies CASSQYRLGSGYGYTF.

This chain joins TRBV7-8 and TRBJ1-6; the match to TRBD1 covers 9 bases. V lost 5 bases and J lost 2; bases outside the gene matches: 7. Germline assignment: CDR1 SGHVS and CDR2 FQNEAQ. The CDR3 contains 17 residues. The CDR3 loop is CASSPDRGLTYNSPLHF. CDR3 coding DNA: TGTGCCAGCAGCCCGGACAGGGGTTTGACCTATAATTCACCCCTCCACTTT.

For this clone: Other DNA sequences in this sample translate to the same CDR3. The gene calls are TRBV5-4 and TRBJ1-1; a possible D gene is TRBD1 (5 bases). Germline CDR1 and CDR2: SGHNT and YYREEE (reference sequence). V lost 1 base and J 2 bases, leaving 12 bases between the germline ends. CDR3 length: 15 residues. The CDR3 loop reads CASSLNQGLNTEAFF. DNA of the CDR3: TGTGCCAGCAGCTTGAACCAGGGCCTAAACACTGAAGCTTTCTTT.

The chain combines TRBV5-1 with TRBJ2-1; 13 bases align to TRBD2. The CDR3 spans 14 residues. From germline, CDR1 is SGHRS and CDR2 YFSETQ. Trimming at V came to 7 bases and at J to 10 bases, leaving 8 bases not matched to a gene. CDR3 sequence reads: CASLRTSGGGEQFF. For the CDR3, the DNA is TGCGCCAGCCTACGGACTAGCGGGGGTGGGGAGCAGTTCTTC. Looking up the rest from reference TRBV5-1 and TRBJ2-1 gives the full variable domain: KAGVTQTPRYLIKTRGQQVTLSCSPISGHRSVSWYQQTPGQGLQFLFEYFSETQRNKGNFPGRFSGRQFSNSRSEMNVSTLELGDSALYLCASLRTSGGGEQFFGPGTRLTVL.